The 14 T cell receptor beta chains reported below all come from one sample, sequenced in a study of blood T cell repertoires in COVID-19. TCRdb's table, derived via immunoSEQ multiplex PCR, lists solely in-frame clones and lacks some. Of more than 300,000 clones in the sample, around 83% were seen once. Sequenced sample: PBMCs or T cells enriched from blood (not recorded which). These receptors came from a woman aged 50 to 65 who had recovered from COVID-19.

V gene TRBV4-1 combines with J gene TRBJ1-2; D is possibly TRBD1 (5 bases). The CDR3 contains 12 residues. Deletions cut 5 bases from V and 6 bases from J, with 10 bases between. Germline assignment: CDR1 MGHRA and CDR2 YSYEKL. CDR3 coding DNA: TGCGCCAGCAGCTCCGACAGTCATGGCTACACCTTC. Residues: CASSSDSHGYTF.

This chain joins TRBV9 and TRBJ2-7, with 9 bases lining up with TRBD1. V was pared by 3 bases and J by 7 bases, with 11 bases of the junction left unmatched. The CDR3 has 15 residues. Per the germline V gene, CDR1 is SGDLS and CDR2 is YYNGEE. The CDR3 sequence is CASSAGWGQGGEQYF. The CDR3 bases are TGTGCCAGCAGCGCAGGGTGGGGACAGGGTGGTGAGCAGTACTTC.

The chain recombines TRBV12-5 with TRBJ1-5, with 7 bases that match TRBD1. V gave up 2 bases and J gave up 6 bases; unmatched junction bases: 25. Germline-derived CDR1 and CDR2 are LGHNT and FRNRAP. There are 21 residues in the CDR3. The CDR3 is CASGLSPYGRSTGHLGQPQHF. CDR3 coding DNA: TGTGCTAGTGGTTTGAGCCCATACGGACGATCGACAGGGCATTTAGGTCAGCCCCAGCATTTT. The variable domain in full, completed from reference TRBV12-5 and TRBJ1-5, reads DARVTQTPRHKVTEMGQEVTMRCQPILGHNTVFWYRQTMMQGLELLAYFRNRAPLDDSGMPKDRFSAEMPDATLATLKIQPSEPRDSAVYFCASGLSPYGRSTGHLGQPQHFGDGTRLSIL.

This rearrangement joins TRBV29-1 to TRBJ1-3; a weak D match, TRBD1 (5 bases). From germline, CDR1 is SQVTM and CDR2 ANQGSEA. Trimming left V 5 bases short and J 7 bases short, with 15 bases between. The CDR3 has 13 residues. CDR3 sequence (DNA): TGCAGCGTTCAGTCCGACAGCAAGAACACCATATATTTT. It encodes CSVQSDSKNTIYF.

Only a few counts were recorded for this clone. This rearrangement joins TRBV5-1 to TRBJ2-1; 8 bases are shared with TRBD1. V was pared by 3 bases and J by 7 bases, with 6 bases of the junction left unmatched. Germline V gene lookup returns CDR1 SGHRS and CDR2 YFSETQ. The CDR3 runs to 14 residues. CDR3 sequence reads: CASSSGTGWNEQFF. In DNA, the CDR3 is TGCGCCAGCAGCTCCGGGACAGGCTGGAATGAGCAGTTCTTC.

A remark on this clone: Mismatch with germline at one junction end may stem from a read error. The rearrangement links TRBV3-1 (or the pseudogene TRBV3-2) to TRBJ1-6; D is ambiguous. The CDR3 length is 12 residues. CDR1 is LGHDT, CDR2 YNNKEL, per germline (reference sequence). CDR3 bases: TGTGCCAGCAGCCAAAGGGAGGGCCCAAGGCGCTTT. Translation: CASSQREGPRRF.

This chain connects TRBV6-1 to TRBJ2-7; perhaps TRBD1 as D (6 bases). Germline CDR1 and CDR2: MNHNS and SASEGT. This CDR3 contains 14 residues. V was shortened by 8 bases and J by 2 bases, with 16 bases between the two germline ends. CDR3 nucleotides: TGTGCCAGCTGCCATAGGCAGGGGCCCTACGAGCAGTACTTC. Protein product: CASCHRQGPYEQYF.

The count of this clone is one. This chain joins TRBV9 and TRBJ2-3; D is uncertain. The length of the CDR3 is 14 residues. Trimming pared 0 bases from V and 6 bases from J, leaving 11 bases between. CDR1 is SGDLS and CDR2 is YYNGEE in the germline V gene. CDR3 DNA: TGTGCCAGCAGCGTAGGTTCTCTGGAGGATACGCAGTATTTT. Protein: CASSVGSLEDTQYF.

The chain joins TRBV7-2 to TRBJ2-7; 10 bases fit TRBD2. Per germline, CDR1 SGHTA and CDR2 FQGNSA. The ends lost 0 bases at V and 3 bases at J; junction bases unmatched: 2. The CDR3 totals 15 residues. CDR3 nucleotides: TGTGCCAGCAGCTTAGCGCTAGCGGGAGACTACGAGCAGTACTTC. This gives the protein CASSLALAGDYEQYF.

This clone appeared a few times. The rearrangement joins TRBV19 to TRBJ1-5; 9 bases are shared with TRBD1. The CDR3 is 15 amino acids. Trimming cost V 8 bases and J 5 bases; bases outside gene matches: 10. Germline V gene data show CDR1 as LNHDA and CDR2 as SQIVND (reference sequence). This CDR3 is CASEAAGQGHQPQHF. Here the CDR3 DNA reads TGTGCCAGTGAAGCGGCGGGACAGGGACATCAGCCCCAGCATTTT.

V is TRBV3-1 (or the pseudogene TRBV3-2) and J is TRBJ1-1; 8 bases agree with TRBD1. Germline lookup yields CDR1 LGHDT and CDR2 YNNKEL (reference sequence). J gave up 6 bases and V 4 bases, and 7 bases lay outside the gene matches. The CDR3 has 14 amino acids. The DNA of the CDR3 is TGTGCCAGCAGCCTTACAGGACAGGGCGCTGAAGCTTTCTTT. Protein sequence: CASSLTGQGAEAFF.

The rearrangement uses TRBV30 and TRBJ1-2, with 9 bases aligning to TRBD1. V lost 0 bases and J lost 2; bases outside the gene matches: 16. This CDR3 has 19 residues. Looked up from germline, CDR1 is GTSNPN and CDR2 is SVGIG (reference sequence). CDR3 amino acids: CAWSVRAWTGEDLNYGYTF. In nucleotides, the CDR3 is TGTGCCTGGAGTGTAAGGGCCTGGACAGGGGAGGATCTAAACTATGGCTACACCTTC.

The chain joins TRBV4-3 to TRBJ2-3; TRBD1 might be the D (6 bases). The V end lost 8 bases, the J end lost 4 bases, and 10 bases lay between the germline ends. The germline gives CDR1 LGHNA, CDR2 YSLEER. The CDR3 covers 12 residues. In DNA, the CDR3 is TGCGCCAGCGGTACAGGGTCAGATACGCAGTATTTT. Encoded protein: CASGTGSDTQYF.

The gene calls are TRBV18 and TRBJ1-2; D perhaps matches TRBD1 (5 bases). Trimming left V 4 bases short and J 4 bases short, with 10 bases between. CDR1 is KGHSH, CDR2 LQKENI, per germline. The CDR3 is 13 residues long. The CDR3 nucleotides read TGTGCCAGCTCACAGACAGAGAGCTATGGCTACACCTTC. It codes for CASSQTESYGYTF.